This TCR beta chain was recovered during a study of a mutant IDH1 vaccine in newly diagnosed glioma. TCRdb's table, derived via immunoSEQ multiplex PCR, lists solely in-frame clones and lacks some. This sample carries roughly 43,000 clones, approximately 82% of them seen once, and the ten largest clones take around 19%. The V end lost 5 bases, the J end lost 0 bases, and 7 bases lay between the germline ends. The CDR3 has 13 amino acids. Germline V gives CDR1 SGHTA, CDR2 FQGNSA. The time point: week 47, end of study. Vaccine doses each comprised 300 ug of mutant IDH1 20-mer peptide, with topical imiquimod. A note on this clone: The antigen is unknown. The sample has other DNA sequences that encode this CDR3 too.

The source was PBMCs, collected from a glioma patient whose treatment included an IDH1 peptide vaccine. V gene TRBV7-2 combines with J gene TRBJ1-1, with unresolved D. The origin of this receptor is a man aged 18 to 29 with glioma. Some clones in this sample may be carry-over from other donors' samples. CDR3 loop: CASSLTVNTEAFF. As DNA, the CDR3 is TGTGCCAGCAGCCTTACAGTGAACACTGAAGCTTTCTTT.